Below are 5 T cell receptor beta chains sequenced from a single sample in a study of cytomegalovirus exposure and HLA in healthy donors (dated by TCRdb to about 2017). Library method: the immunoSEQ multiplex PCR assay. For the multiplex PCR, a mixture combining 60 forward primers for TCR Vbeta segments and 13 reverse primers for TCR Jbeta segments was used. TCRdb took this table from immuneACCESS and kept in-frame rearrangements with V and J called. Such tables lack part of the clones; where checked against another copy, unresolved V genes explain under half of the gap, and the rest is unexplained. Recorded for this sample are roughly 97,000 clones; over 60% of them occurred a single time. About 5.4% of the sample belongs to the ten largest clones. Source material: PBMCs. These receptors came from a woman between 18 and 29 years old in good health and CMV-seropositive.

This clone has a handful of counts. This chain uses TRBV6-5 with TRBJ2-7; 12 bases are a match to TRBD1. CDR3 length equals 14 residues. Trimming removed 7 bases from V and 3 bases from J; junction bases left unmatched: 4. The germline V gene has CDR1 MNHEY and CDR2 SVGAGI. The CDR3 loop is CASTGTGGVYEQYF. In DNA form, the CDR3 reads TGTGCCAGCACCGGGACAGGGGGCGTCTACGAGCAGTACTTC.

The chain carries TRBV6-1 and TRBJ1-1, with 7 positions matching TRBD1. After removal of 4 bases from V and 4 bases from J, the junction contained 6 bases not matched to a gene. Germline CDR1 reads MNHNS; CDR2 reads SASEGT. The CDR3 is made up of 14 amino acids. This CDR3 is CASSGDRVGTEAFF. The DNA of the CDR3 is TGTGCCAGCAGTGGAGACAGGGTTGGCACTGAAGCTTTCTTT.

This clone was seen more than once but under ten times. The chain has TRBV25-1 and TRBJ2-2; D uncertain. CDR3 length: 13 amino acids. CDR1 and CDR2 (germline): MGHDK, SYGVNS. Trimming removed 5 bases at V and 1 base at J, with 5 bases between. The CDR3, as DNA: TGTGCCAGCAGTAGAGGGAACACCGGGGAGCTGTTTTTT. Amino acid sequence: CASSRGNTGELFF.

The chain couples TRBV7-3 to TRBJ1-5, with a possible D match to TRBD1 (5 bases). Trimming took off 5 bases at V and 4 bases at J, with 9 bases between the two ends. This CDR3 is 13 amino acids long. Germline V lookup: CDR1 SGHTA, CDR2 FQGTGA. CDR3 DNA: TGTGCCAGCAGCCAGACAGCGAATCAGCCCCAGCATTTT. Encoded protein: CASSQTANQPQHF.

V is TRBV10-3 and J is TRBJ1-3, with TRBD1 matching 8 bases. The junction had 2 bases not matched to a gene; V was cut back by 9 bases and J by 4 bases. There are 12 residues in the CDR3. Germline CDR1 and CDR2: ENHRY and SYGVKD. CDR3 bases: TGTGCCATACAGGGGGACGGAAACACCATATATTTT. It specifies CAIQGDGNTIYF.